These 30 T cell receptor beta chains originate from one sample sequenced in a study of blood T cells in healthy people across ages. The use of a sample-barcoded 5' primer and a J-beta primer mix characterized a second PCR of roughly 6 to 12 cycles. Each CDR3 protein is one row after TCRdb ran MiXCR on the 5' RACE reads. The profile shows hundreds of thousands of distinct CDR3 sequences, roughly 52% of them singletons. The source material was blood. Receptors were obtained from a man aged 25 to 40 in good health.

This clonotype came up once. This chain connects TRBV24-1 to TRBJ2-1, with D perhaps matching TRBD2 (6 bases). V lost 10 bases, J lost 3 bases, and 12 bases lay in between. This CDR3 is built from 13 residues. CDR1 is KGHDR, CDR2 SFDVKD, per germline. For the CDR3, the DNA is TGTGCCACTGCCGGGACTGGCTACAATGAGCAGTTCTTC. This sequence encodes CATAGTGYNEQFF.

The chain recombines TRBV21-1 with TRBJ2-1; the table calls TRBD2, which could not be checked here. TRBV21-1 counts as a pseudogene. CDR3 length equals 13 residues. The CDR3: CASGALIVHEQFF. The CDR3 DNA sequence: TGTGCCAGCGGCGCCCTCATAGTCCATGAGCAGTTCTTC.

This clonotype was recorded many times. The rearrangement joins TRBV10-3 to TRBJ1-2; 9 nucleotides line up with TRBD1. The CDR3 runs to 15 residues. V trimming: 4 bases; J trimming: 4 bases; junction bases outside the gene matches: 7. Germline V gene data show CDR1 as ENHRY and CDR2 as SYGVKD. This CDR3 reads CAISGTGGAGYGYTF. The CDR3 DNA reads TGTGCCATCAGTGGTACAGGGGGCGCCGGCTATGGCTACACCTTC.

This clonotype occurred a few times. CDR3 region: CASSFRTGEAFF. The CDR3 nucleotides are TGTGCCAGCAGCTTCAGGACAGGGGAAGCTTTCTTT. J is TRBJ1-1 and V is TRBV6-1; 8 bases are a match to TRBD1. The germline gives CDR1 MNHNS, CDR2 SASEGT. The CDR3 has 12 amino acids. J gave up 8 bases and V 6 bases, and 5 bases lay outside the gene matches.

The chain recombines TRBV11-2 with TRBJ1-2; no clear D. Trimming took 2 bases from V and 4 from J, leaving 11 bases between them. The CDR3 is made up of 14 amino acids. Germline V gives CDR1 SGHAT, CDR2 FQNNGV. The CDR3 reads CASSLSQPVYGYTF. The DNA of the CDR3 is TGTGCCAGCAGCTTATCGCAGCCTGTCTATGGCTACACCTTC.

This clonotype was seen a few times. The chain employs TRBV4-3 and TRBJ1-4; tentatively, D is TRBD1 (6 bases). The CDR3 runs to 14 residues. CDR1 LGHNA and CDR2 YSLEER come from the germline V gene. The V end lost 0 bases, the J end lost 11 bases, and 13 bases lay between the germline ends. The chain's CDR3 is CASSQERSGGKLFF. For the CDR3, the DNA is TGCGCCAGCAGCCAAGAGAGGAGCGGGGGCAAACTGTTTTTT.

The CDR3 region is CSAGPYQETQFF. CDR3 bases: TGCAGTGCAGGACCGTACCAAGAGACCCAGTTCTTC. The rearrangement joins TRBV20-1 to TRBJ2-1; D uncertain. This CDR3 is built from 12 residues. Germline V gene sequence: CDR1 DFQATT, CDR2 SNEGSKA (reference sequence). Trimming removed 6 bases at V and 13 bases at J, with 19 bases between.

This clonotype was counted between two and nine times. V gene TRBV4-1 combines with J gene TRBJ1-6; D might be TRBD1 (5 bases). The V end was cut by 0 bases, the J end by 9 bases, with 15 bases between. The CDR3 is 16 residues long. Germline V lookup: CDR1 MGHRA, CDR2 YSYEKL. CDR3 sequence: CASSQEGTPGRSPLHF. CDR3 nucleotides: TGCGCCAGCAGCCAAGAAGGGACTCCGGGACGTTCACCCCTCCACTTT.

The CDR3 nucleotides are TGTGCCAGCGGGGACGTCTCCTACGAGCAGTACTTC. Translation: CASGDVSYEQYF. The genes are TRBV28 and TRBJ2-7; tentatively, D is TRBD1 or TRBD2 (5 bases each). From germline, CDR1 is MDHEN and CDR2 SYDVKM. The CDR3 sequence is 12 residues long. Trimming stripped 8 bases from V and 0 bases from J, with 8 bases between.

The rearrangement links TRBV20-1 to TRBJ1-4; D is unclear. Trimming left V 0 bases short and J 0 bases short, with 11 bases between. The CDR3 covers 16 residues. Per the germline V gene, CDR1 is DFQATT and CDR2 is SNEGSKA (reference sequence). CDR3 nucleotide sequence: TGCAGTGCTAGAGATCCGGTCTCTCCAACTAATGAAAAACTGTTTTTT. Its protein is CSARDPVSPTNEKLFF.

This clonotype has just a few counts. The gene calls are TRBV6-2 or TRBV6-3 and TRBJ2-3; D assignment may be TRBD1 or TRBD2 (5 bases each). CDR1 is MNHEY, CDR2 SVGEGT, per germline. The CDR3 is 14 residues long. The germline V and J ends were trimmed by 4 bases and 3 bases, with 11 bases remaining between them. The DNA for the CDR3 is TGTGCCAGCAGTTCCCCGGGACGGACAGATACGCAGTATTTT. Translating it yields CASSSPGRTDTQYF.

The chain links TRBV12-3 or TRBV12-4 to TRBJ2-4, with D perhaps matching TRBD1 or TRBD2 (5 bases each). With 7 bases removed from V and 6 bases from J, the gap between germline ends came to 13 bases. This CDR3 region has 13 residues. CDR3 in DNA: TGTGCCAGCACCCGGGGCCAATCAAACATTCAGTACTTC. Protein: CASTRGQSNIQYF.

The chain combines TRBV20-1 with TRBJ1-2; perhaps TRBD1 as D (5 bases). V was clipped by 0 bases and J by 2 bases, with 10 bases between them. The CDR3 runs 14 residues. Germline loops: CDR1 DFQATT, CDR2 SNEGSKA (reference sequence). The DNA of the CDR3 is TGCAGTGCTAGAGACGGGACGAGCAACTATGGCTACACCTTC. It translates to CSARDGTSNYGYTF.

This clonotype was detected a few times. The rearrangement links TRBV7-2 to TRBJ1-2; no clear D gene. The germline V and J ends were trimmed by 1 base and 10 bases, with 7 bases remaining between them. Germline V lookup: CDR1 SGHTA, CDR2 FQGNSA. CDR3 length: 11 amino acids. The CDR3 loop is CASSLVRNYTF. The CDR3 DNA reads as TGTGCCAGCAGCTTAGTCAGGAACTACACCTTC.

This rearrangement joins TRBV4-1 to TRBJ2-1, with D maybe TRBD1 (6 bases). Germline V gene lookup returns CDR1 MGHRA and CDR2 YSYEKL. CDR3 length equals 13 residues. V lost 1 base and J lost 8, with 9 bases in between. CDR3 coding DNA: TGCGCCAGCAGCCAAGCAGGGGTCCATGAGCAGTTCTTC. Protein sequence: CASSQAGVHEQFF.

This rearrangement joins TRBV3-1 to TRBJ1-2, with TRBD1 identical over 7 bases. The germline gives CDR1 LGHDT, CDR2 YNNKEL (reference sequence). This CDR3 has 15 amino acids. With 4 bases clipped from V and 6 bases from J, the junction kept 11 bases outside the gene matches. CDR3: CASSLRQGFIHGYTF. For the CDR3, the DNA is TGTGCCAGCAGCCTCCGACAGGGATTTATCCATGGCTACACCTTC. Based on the CDR3 plus reference TRBV3-1 and TRBJ1-2, the full variable domain is DTAVSQTPKYLVTQMGNDKSIKCEQNLGHDTMYWYKQDSKKFLKIMFSYNNKELIINETVPNRFSPKSPDKAHLNLHINSLELGDSAVYFCASSLRQGFIHGYTFGSGTRLTVV.

This clonotype was seen ten or more times. The rearrangement links TRBV28 to TRBJ1-6, with TRBD1 identical over 9 bases. The CDR3 is 18 amino acids. Per germline, CDR1 MDHEN and CDR2 SYDVKM. V dropped 2 bases and J dropped 7; count of bases not matched to a gene: 12. CDR3 nucleotide sequence: TGTGCCAGCAGTTTAAGGCTCCTCGGGACAGGGAGAAATTCACCCCTCCACTTT. The encoded protein is CASSLRLLGTGRNSPLHF.

This chain links TRBV4-2 with TRBJ2-5; weak D call: TRBD2 (6 bases). Trimming left V 0 bases short and J 4 bases short, with 12 bases between. The V gene's germline CDR1 is LGHNA and CDR2 YNFKEQ. The CDR3 totals 15 residues. This CDR3 reads CASSQERRRAETQYF. CDR3 nucleotides: TGTGCCAGCAGCCAAGAAAGAAGGAGGGCAGAGACCCAGTACTTC.

In this sample, this clonotype turned up a few times. The chain couples TRBV10-3 to TRBJ2-4, with unresolved D. The CDR3 runs to 11 residues. The V and J ends lost 0 bases and 15 bases respectively, with 9 bases between them. In germline, CDR1 is ENHRY, CDR2 SYGVKD. As DNA, the CDR3 is TGTGCCATCAGTGAGTCGCAGGTTTTGTACTTC. It codes for CAISESQVLYF.

This clonotype has more than one count but fewer than ten. The chain joins TRBV6-1 to TRBJ2-5; 8 nucleotides match TRBD2. This CDR3 is 13 amino acids long. From germline, CDR1 is MNHNS and CDR2 SASEGT. V lost 7 bases and J lost 5; bases outside the gene matches: 6. The CDR3 here is CASTRGGFETQYF. The CDR3 coding sequence is TGTGCCAGCACCCGGGGGGGCTTCGAGACCCAGTACTTC.

V usage is TRBV10-3 and J usage is TRBJ2-7; a possible D gene is TRBD1 (6 bases). The CDR3 is made up of 13 amino acids. Germline-derived CDR1 and CDR2 are ENHRY and SYGVKD. The V gene lost 11 bases and the J gene lost 0 bases, with 14 bases spanning the gap. The CDR3 bases are TGTGCCGCACAAATGACAGGCTCCTACGAGCAGTACTTC. This sequence encodes CAAQMTGSYEQYF.

The J gene is TRBJ2-7, the V gene TRBV6-2 or TRBV6-3; maybe TRBD2 (6 bases). This CDR3 comprises 15 residues. CDR1 and CDR2 from the germline V gene are MNHEY and SVGEGT. Between the trimmed V and J ends, which lost 6 bases and 1 base, there was a span of 16 bases. CDR3 residues: CASSDTGVWSYEQYF. The CDR3 DNA reads as TGTGCCAGCAGCGATACGGGGGTATGGTCCTACGAGCAGTACTTC.

The table lists this clonotype with a few counts. The rearrangement uses TRBV9 and TRBJ2-5, with a tentative D call TRBD1 (6 bases). V was clipped by 0 bases and J by 5 bases, with 8 bases between them. This CDR3 is built from 13 residues. CDR1 is SGDLS and CDR2 is YYNGEE in the germline V gene. Here the CDR3 reads CASSVADRETQYF. The CDR3 coding sequence is TGTGCCAGCAGCGTAGCTGACAGGGAGACCCAGTACTTC.

Regarding this clonotype: Germline and junction disagree at one end, which may indicate a read error. The chain joins TRBV5-6 to TRBJ2-3, with D maybe TRBD2 (6 bases). Germline V gene data show CDR1 as SGHDT and CDR2 as YYEEEE. This CDR3 is built from 16 residues. CDR3 protein: CTSSLEGLLEVDTQYF. CDR3 bases: TGTACCAGCAGCTTGGAGGGATTATTGGAAGTAGATACGCAGTATTTT.

The chain carries TRBV7-9 and TRBJ1-5, with D maybe TRBD1 (5 bases). V lost 1 base and J 2 bases, leaving 9 bases between the germline ends. This CDR3 has 15 residues. Per germline, CDR1 SEHNR and CDR2 FQNEAQ (reference sequence). CDR3 nucleotide sequence: TGTGCCAGCAGCTTAGATGGGGCGGGCAATCAGCCCCAGCATTTT. Protein sequence: CASSLDGAGNQPQHF.

J is TRBJ2-4 and V is TRBV12-3 or TRBV12-4; either TRBD1 or TRBD2 may fit D (5 bases each). The J call may be mistaken, given a closer DNA end match to TRBJ2-7. CDR3 size: 14 residues. This CDR3 reads CASNRDGAIYEQYF. The CDR3 region has the DNA TGTGCCAGCAACCGGGACGGCGCAATCTACGAGCAGTACTTC.

The chain has TRBV5-6 and TRBJ1-5; TRBD1 might be the D (5 bases). Germline V gene data show CDR1 as SGHDT and CDR2 as YYEEEE. The V end lost 4 bases, the J end lost 2 bases, and 10 bases lay between the germline ends. This CDR3 has 14 residues. CDR3 sequence reads: CASSRWGGNQPQHF. In DNA form, the CDR3 reads TGTGCCAGCAGCCGCTGGGGGGGCAATCAGCCCCAGCATTTT.

The V and J genes are TRBV5-1 and TRBJ2-3; D perhaps matches TRBD1 (6 bases). Trimming shortened V by 4 bases and J by 4 bases, and 13 bases separated the two germline ends. CDR1 SGHRS and CDR2 YFSETQ come from the germline V gene. There are 14 residues in the CDR3. The CDR3 nucleotides are TGCGCCAGCAGCGTTGGAGGACAGTCAGATACGCAGTATTTT. This sequence encodes CASSVGGQSDTQYF.

The chain links TRBV9 to TRBJ2-1, with 9 bases aligning to TRBD2. The germline CDR1 and CDR2 sequences are SGDLS and YYNGEE. V shed 1 base and J 10 bases; nucleotides not matched to a gene: 9. The length of the CDR3 is 15 residues. CDR3 sequence reads: CASSVRGGGASEQFF. The CDR3, as DNA: TGTGCCAGCAGCGTAAGAGGCGGGGGGGCGTCCGAGCAGTTCTTC.

In its sample, this clonotype was seen a few times. The chain recombines TRBV28 with TRBJ2-3, with D unclear. CDR1 is MDHEN and CDR2 is SYDVKM in the germline V gene. V was trimmed by 4 bases and J by 5 bases, leaving 4 bases between them. The CDR3 runs to 11 residues. Written as DNA, the CDR3 is TGTGCCAGCAGTTCCCAAGATACGCAGTATTTT. Translated: CASSSQDTQYF.